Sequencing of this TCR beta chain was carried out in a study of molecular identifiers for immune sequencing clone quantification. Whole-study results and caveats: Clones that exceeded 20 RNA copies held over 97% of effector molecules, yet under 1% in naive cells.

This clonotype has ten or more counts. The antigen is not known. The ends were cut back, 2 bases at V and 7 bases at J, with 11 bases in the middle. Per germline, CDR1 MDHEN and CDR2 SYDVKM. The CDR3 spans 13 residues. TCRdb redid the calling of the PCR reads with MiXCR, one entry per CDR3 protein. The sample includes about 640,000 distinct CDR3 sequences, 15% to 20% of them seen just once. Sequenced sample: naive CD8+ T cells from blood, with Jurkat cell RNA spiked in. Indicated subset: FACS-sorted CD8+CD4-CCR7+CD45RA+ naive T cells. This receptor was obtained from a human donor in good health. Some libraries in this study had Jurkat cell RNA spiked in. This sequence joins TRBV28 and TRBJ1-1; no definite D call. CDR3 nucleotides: TGTGCCAGCAGTTTAAAAGGGCGGAATGAAGCTTTCTTT. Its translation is CASSLKGRNEAFF.